These T cell receptor beta chains were read from a single sample in a study of follicular helper T cells after annual influenza vaccination. The repertoire was sequenced with immunoSEQ multiplex PCR; TCRdb's copy has only in-frame clones and lacks some. This sample yields 10,000 or so clones, of which under 85% are seen a single time; around 0.8% belongs to the top ten. Sequencing was performed on CXCR5- memory CD4+ T cells sorted from blood, taken 7 days after influenza vaccination. The receptors were sampled from an adult who received the influenza vaccine. The CDR3 runs from the conserved cysteine through the conserved F or W. D genes are given only for firm matches. Not every row has a clone size; where given, it reads once, few, many or a size class.

>TRBV5-1|TRBJ2-5|once|.
TGCGCCAGCAGCTTGGGCAGGATCCAAGAGACCCAGTACTTC
CASSLGRIQETQYF
>TRBV30|TRBJ1-6|.|TRBD1
TGTGCCTGGATGCCACAGGGGGCTAGCTATAATTCACCCCTCCACTTT
CAWMPQGASYNSPLHF
>TRBV7-2|TRBJ2-3|.|.
TGTGCCAGCAGCGAGGCACAGGCGAGAGATACGCAGTATTTT
CASSEAQARDTQYF
>TRBV4-3|TRBJ1-5|.|.
TGCGCCAGCAGCCAGGCCTACGGACAAACCCCCTATCAGCCCCAGCATTTT
CASSQAYGQTPYQPQHF
>TRBV5-1|TRBJ2-2|.|.
TGCGCCAGCAGCTCCCAGACAGGGAGGGCCGGGGAGCTGTTTTTT
CASSSQTGRAGELFF
>TRBV2|TRBJ1-1|few|.
TGTGCCAGCAGCGCGGTCGAACAGGGATCTGAAGCTTTCTTT
CASSAVEQGSEAFF
>TRBV11-2|TRBJ2-5|.|.
TGTGCCAGCAGCTTAGGCCAGCAAGAGACCCAGTACTTC
CASSLGQQETQYF
>TRBV2|TRBJ2-7|.|TRBD1
TGTGCCAGCAGTACCGGACAGGGATACGAGCAGTACTTC
CASSTGQGYEQYF
>TRBV2|TRBJ2-7|.|TRBD1
TGTGCCAGCAGTACGCAGGGGGCGGGCTACGAGCAGTACTTC
CASSTQGAGYEQYF
>TRBV9|TRBJ1-1|once|.
TGTGCCAGCCGCCCCCAACAGAGATTTGACACTGAAGCTTTCTTT
CASRPQQRFDTEAFF
>TRBV4-1|TRBJ2-4|.|.
TGCGCCAGCAGCCAAGATGACATGGTAGCCAAAAACATTCAGTACTTC
CASSQDDMVAKNIQYF
>TRBV7-1|TRBJ2-2|.|.
TGTGCCAGCAGCTTAGTTCGCAGAAACACCGGGGAGCTGTTTTTT
CASSLVRRNTGELFF
>TRBV20-1|TRBJ1-2|.|.
TGCAGTGCTTCCGATGGCTACACCTTC
CSASDGYTF
>TRBV11-1|TRBJ2-1|once|.
TGTGCCAGCAGCTTAGGTCTAGCGTCCTACAATGAGCAGTTCTTC
CASSLGLASYNEQFF
>TRBV4-2|TRBJ2-7|.|TRBD1
TGTGCCAGCAGCCAAGGTGCGGGACAGGGGGTCTGGGAGCAGTACTTC
CASSQGAGQGVWEQYF
>TRBV28|TRBJ1-5|.|TRBD1
TGTGCCAGCATACTCAAGGGGGCTGGCAATCAGCCCCAGCATTTT
CASILKGAGNQPQHF